A single sample gave rise to the 32 T cell receptor beta chains below, sequenced in a study of cytomegalovirus exposure and HLA in healthy donors. The PCR ran on 60 Vbeta and 13 Jbeta primers. Produced via immunoSEQ multiplex PCR; TCRdb's table is partial and in-frame only. In all, the sample yields approximately 200,000 clones. The sample consisted of PBMCs. These receptors were collected from a boy younger than 18 in good health and CMV-seronegative.

This sequence joins TRBV5-1 and TRBJ1-1; TRBD1 is a possible D gene (5 bases). V dropped 3 bases and J dropped 7 bases, with 7 bases sitting between them. Looked up from germline, CDR1 is SGHRS and CDR2 is YFSETQ. This CDR3 is 11 amino acids long. Written as DNA, the CDR3 is TGCGCCAGCAGCTCCAGGGATGAAGCTTTCTTT. It yields the protein CASSSRDEAFF. The entire variable domain, with the rest obtained from reference TRBV5-1 and TRBJ1-1, is as follows: KAGVTQTPRYLIKTRGQQVTLSCSPISGHRSVSWYQQTPGQGLQFLFEYFSETQRNKGNFPGRFSGRQFSNSRSEMNVSTLELGDSALYLCASSSRDEAFFGQGTRLTVV.

The chain is built from TRBV7-8 and TRBJ2-7, with D maybe TRBD1 (5 bases). The CDR3 extends over 15 amino acids. CDR1 and CDR2 (germline): SGHVS, FQNEAQ. V dropped 5 bases and J dropped 1 base, with 15 bases sitting between them. CDR3 bases: TGTGCCAGCAGCCCTGAGACAGTGCTATCCTACGAGCAGTACTTC. Its translation: CASSPETVLSYEQYF. The full variable domain, its missing parts supplied by reference TRBV7-8 and TRBJ2-7, is GAGVSQSPRYKVAKRGQDVALRCDPISGHVSLFWYQQALGQGPEFLTYFQNEAQLDKSGLPSDRFFAERPEGSVSTLKIQRTQQEDSAVYLCASSPETVLSYEQYFGPGTRLTVT.

The genes are TRBV18 and TRBJ1-2, with a weak D call TRBD1 (5 bases). This CDR3 spans 13 amino acids. V was shortened by 3 bases and J by 8 bases, with 13 bases between the two germline ends. Germline V gene lookup returns CDR1 KGHSH and CDR2 LQKENI. The CDR3 loop reads CASSPGERVGYTF. Written as DNA, the CDR3 is TGTGCCAGCTCACCGGGGGAGCGGGTAGGCTACACCTTC.

The chain carries TRBV7-6 and TRBJ2-3; TRBD2 agrees at 10 bases. V lost 3 bases to trimming and J lost 5 bases; unmatched junction nucleotides: 8. Germline lookup yields CDR1 SGHVS and CDR2 FNYEAQ. The CDR3 consists of 16 residues. This CDR3 reads CASSLITSGAGDTQYF. CDR3 in DNA: TGTGCCAGCAGCTTGATAACTAGCGGGGCGGGAGATACGCAGTATTTT.

This chain uses TRBV7-9 with TRBJ1-1; no clear D. V gave up 6 bases and J gave up 1 base, with 12 bases separating them. Germline CDR1 is SEHNR and CDR2 is FQNEAQ (reference sequence). The CDR3 spans 14 residues. CDR3: CASSNIPGNTEAFF. The CDR3 DNA sequence: TGTGCCAGCAGTAATATACCAGGGAACACTGAAGCTTTCTTT.

The chain links TRBV5-3 to TRBJ1-6, with TRBD1 matching over 9 bases. TRBV5-3 is given ORF status, its function remaining uncertain. V shed 6 bases and J 9 bases; nucleotides not matched to a gene: 7. This CDR3 spans 14 amino acids. The CDR3 loop is CARTGTGLPSPLHF. CDR3 nucleotide sequence: TGTGCCAGAACCGGGACAGGGTTGCCTTCACCCCTCCACTTT.

This chain uses TRBV5-1 with TRBJ2-7; 7 bases are a match to TRBD1. Germline V gene sequence: CDR1 SGHRS, CDR2 YFSETQ. V lost 4 bases and J lost 6; bases outside the gene matches: 13. This CDR3 is 15 amino acids long. The CDR3 here is CASSVGTVRASEQYF. The CDR3 nucleotides are TGCGCCAGCAGCGTCGGGACAGTGAGGGCATCCGAGCAGTACTTC.

The chain links TRBV6-4 to TRBJ1-4; D perhaps matches TRBD1 (5 bases). This CDR3 has 15 amino acids. V gave up 4 bases and J gave up 3 bases, with 12 bases separating them. Germline CDR1 and CDR2: MRHNA and SNTAGT. The chain's CDR3 is CASSAGGGPNEKLFF. In nucleotides, the CDR3 is TGTGCCAGCAGTGCTGGGGGGGGACCTAATGAAAAACTGTTTTTT.

The rearrangement links TRBV2 to TRBJ2-7, with a weak D call TRBD2 (7 bases). Deletions cut 11 bases from V and 1 base from J, with 18 bases between. There are 14 residues in the CDR3. Germline V gene data show CDR1 as SNHLY and CDR2 as FYNNEI. CDR3 DNA: TGTGCCTCTGATCTAAGGGGGGGATCCTACGAGCAGTACTTC. Translated, it gives CASDLRGGSYEQYF.

This chain connects TRBV5-1 to TRBJ1-2; a weak D match, TRBD1 (5 bases). CDR3 length: 16 amino acids. Germline CDR1 is SGHRS and CDR2 is YFSETQ. The germline V and J ends were trimmed by 3 bases and 0 bases, with 15 bases remaining between them. CDR3 loop: CASSWTSGLPNYGYTF. The CDR3 bases are TGCGCCAGCAGCTGGACCTCAGGGCTACCTAACTATGGCTACACCTTC.

The chain joins TRBV18 to TRBJ2-1, with TRBD2 matching over 8 bases. The CDR3 loop spans 14 amino acids. The V gene's germline CDR1 is KGHSH and CDR2 LQKENI. Trimming took 3 bases from V and 6 from J; bases not matched to a gene: 4. CDR3 sequence (DNA): TGTGCCAGCTCACCGGGACTAGACGGCAATGAGCAGTTCTTC. It specifies CASSPGLDGNEQFF.

DNA of the CDR3: TGCGCCAGCAGCCCCGGGACTAGGGAGGATACGCAGTATTTT. Its protein product is CASSPGTREDTQYF. The rearrangement uses TRBV5-1 and TRBJ2-3; 8 nucleotides agree with TRBD2. V was clipped by 4 bases and J by 6 bases; unmatched bases: 7. The V gene's germline CDR1 is SGHRS and CDR2 YFSETQ. The CDR3 runs 14 residues.

The V and J genes are TRBV6-5 and TRBJ1-1; D might be TRBD1 (5 bases). Trimming took off 8 bases at V and 10 bases at J, with 26 bases between the two ends. Germline-derived CDR1 and CDR2 are MNHEY and SVGAGI. CDR3 length equals 15 residues. Written as DNA, the CDR3 is TGTGCCAGCGCTCGACCGGGAGGTCCGCCCGGGGGAGCTTTCTTT. Translated, it gives CASARPGGPPGGAFF.

The chain links TRBV5-1 to TRBJ1-6; D is undetermined. The CDR3 is 15 amino acids. CDR1 is SGHRS and CDR2 is YFSETQ in the germline V gene. V was cut by 1 base and J by 10 bases, with 15 bases left in between. The CDR3 DNA follows: TGCGCCAGCAGCTTGTCCGCCGCGGGGAACTCACCCCTCCACTTT. Its translation is CASSLSAAGNSPLHF.

The rearrangement uses TRBV9 and TRBJ2-3, with 12 positions matching TRBD2. The CDR3 contains 18 residues. Trimming took 5 bases from V and 4 from J; bases not matched to a gene: 14. Per germline, CDR1 SGDLS and CDR2 YYNGEE. The DNA for the CDR3 is TGTGCCAGCAGTTTGACTAGCGGGGGAAGAGGCAGCGCAGATACGCAGTATTTT. Protein sequence: CASSLTSGGRGSADTQYF.

The chain recombines TRBV7-3 with TRBJ2-2; D is ambiguous. Between the trimmed V and J ends, which lost 4 bases and 0 bases, there was a span of 9 bases. CDR3 size: 15 residues. Germline V lookup: CDR1 SGHTA, CDR2 FQGTGA. CDR3 protein: CASSSSQSNTGELFF. CDR3 nucleotides: TGTGCCAGCAGCTCCTCACAGTCGAACACCGGGGAGCTGTTTTTT.

As regards this clone: The sample contains more than one DNA sequence encoding this CDR3. The chain combines TRBV19 with TRBJ2-7, with D possibly TRBD2 on 6 matching bases. The V end was cut by 3 bases, the J end by 2 bases, with 11 bases between. CDR1 is LNHDA and CDR2 is SQIVND in the germline V gene (reference sequence). CDR3 length equals 14 residues. In DNA form, the CDR3 reads TGTGCCAGTAGTATTACCGGGGGAACCTACGAGCAGTACTTC. It encodes CASSITGGTYEQYF.

The gene calls are TRBV11-2 and TRBJ1-5; 8 nucleotides match TRBD1. With V trimmed by 5 bases and J by 0 bases, 6 bases remained unmatched. This CDR3 contains 16 residues. The germline V gene has CDR1 SGHAT and CDR2 FQNNGV. CDR3 DNA sequence: TGTGCCAGCAGCCCGCAGGGGGCCCTTAGCAATCAGCCCCAGCATTTT. It specifies CASSPQGALSNQPQHF.

The rearrangement links TRBV10-1 to TRBJ2-7, with 11 bases lining up with TRBD1. This CDR3 comprises 12 residues. CDR1 and CDR2 (germline): WNHNN, SYGVQD (reference sequence). Trimming took 6 bases from V and 10 from J; bases not matched to a gene: 5. CDR3 residues: CASSWDRGAQYF. The CDR3 nucleotides read TGCGCCAGCAGCTGGGACAGGGGGGCCCAGTACTTC.

The chain couples TRBV11-1 to TRBJ2-3; maybe TRBD1 (6 bases). Germline V CDR1 and CDR2: SGHAT, FQDESV (reference sequence). This CDR3 has 16 amino acids. The V end was cut by 4 bases, the J end by 0 bases, with 14 bases between. The CDR3 is CASSSLQGSSTDTQYF. DNA for the CDR3: TGTGCCAGCAGCTCCCTACAGGGCTCTAGCACAGATACGCAGTATTTT.

A word on this clone: The same CDR3 also results from other DNA sequences found in this sample. The rearrangement uses TRBV5-4 and TRBJ2-7; D not certain. This CDR3 is 14 amino acids long. Trimming took 0 bases from V and 0 from J, leaving 7 bases between them. Per the germline V gene, CDR1 is SGHNT and CDR2 is YYREEE (reference sequence). DNA of the CDR3: TGTGCCAGCAGCTTGGGTCTCTCCTCCTACGAGCAGTACTTC. Amino acids: CASSLGLSSYEQYF.

This sequence joins TRBV6-5 and TRBJ2-1; a weak D match, TRBD2 (7 bases). The CDR3 totals 12 residues. V was clipped by 8 bases and J by 4 bases, with 9 bases between them. Germline V CDR1 and CDR2: MNHEY, SVGAGI. The CDR3 region has the DNA TGTGCCAGCGGGGGGGCGTACAATGAGCAGTTCTTC. Translating gives CASGGAYNEQFF.

The V gene is TRBV6-5, the J gene TRBJ2-1; D perhaps matches TRBD1 (6 bases). Trimming pared 4 bases from V and 11 bases from J, leaving 18 bases between. This CDR3 is built from 14 residues. Germline V lookup: CDR1 MNHEY, CDR2 SVGAGI. CDR3 loop: CASSSAPRDNQQFF. The CDR3 DNA sequence: TGTGCCAGCAGTTCAGCCCCCAGGGACAACCAGCAGTTCTTC.

The V and J genes are TRBV27 and TRBJ1-4; 11 bases align to TRBD1. The V gene's germline CDR1 is MNHEY and CDR2 SMNVEV (reference sequence). V gave up 6 bases and J gave up 8 bases; unmatched junction bases: 11. The CDR3 length is 16 residues. The CDR3 nucleotides read TGTGCCAGCAGCCACCGGACAGGGGGCTTTCGGGAAAAACTGTTTTTT. Its translation is CASSHRTGGFREKLFF.

The V and J genes are TRBV7-2 and TRBJ2-6, with D possibly matching TRBD2 (6 bases). The length of the CDR3 is 19 residues. V dropped 5 bases and J dropped 4 bases, with 24 bases sitting between them. CDR1 and CDR2 (germline): SGHTA, FQGNSA. This CDR3 reads CASSRRLGSRGWGANVLTF. DNA of the CDR3: TGTGCCAGCAGCCGACGTCTTGGCAGTCGGGGGTGGGGGGCCAACGTCCTGACTTTC.

The V gene is TRBV5-4, the J gene TRBJ2-3, with TRBD1 identical over 7 bases. Germline CDR1 and CDR2: SGHNT and YYREEE (reference sequence). The V segment lost 3 bases and the J segment 0 bases; nucleotides outside the gene matches: 7. The CDR3 covers 16 residues. The CDR3 loop reads CASSSRTGTSTDTQYF. In DNA form, the CDR3 reads TGTGCCAGCAGCTCCCGGACAGGAACTAGCACAGATACGCAGTATTTT. Supplemented by reference TRBV5-4 and TRBJ2-3, the full variable domain reads ETGVTQSPTHLIKTRGQQVTLRCSSQSGHNTVSWYQQALGQGPQFIFQYYREEENGRGNFPPRFSGLQFPNYSSELNVNALELDDSALYLCASSSRTGTSTDTQYFGPGTRLTVL.

The rearrangement uses TRBV28 and TRBJ2-5; TRBD2 matches at 11 bases. The CDR3 extends over 15 amino acids. CDR1 is MDHEN, CDR2 SYDVKM, per germline. The V segment lost 3 bases and the J segment 2 bases; nucleotides outside the gene matches: 2. The CDR3 nucleotides are TGTGCCAGCAGTTTCCCTAGCGGGGGGCAAGAGACCCAGTACTTC. Protein product: CASSFPSGGQETQYF.

The chain couples TRBV19 to TRBJ1-6, with TRBD1 as a possible D gene (5 bases). This CDR3 region has 18 residues. CDR1 is LNHDA, CDR2 SQIVND, per germline (reference sequence). Trimming removed 5 bases from V and 0 bases from J, with 17 bases in between. The CDR3 DNA reads TGTGCCAGTAGTCCCTACCTCTACAGGAGCTCCTATAATTCACCCCTCCACTTT. Encoded protein: CASSPYLYRSSYNSPLHF.

The chain joins TRBV4-1 to TRBJ2-2, with TRBD2 matching over 12 bases. The V and J ends lost 2 bases and 3 bases, in that order; junction bases with no gene match: 1. CDR3 length equals 16 residues. In germline, CDR1 is MGHRA, CDR2 YSYEKL. As DNA, the CDR3 is TGCGCCAGCAGCCAACCTAGCGGGGGGGACACCGGGGAGCTGTTTTTT. This sequence encodes CASSQPSGGDTGELFF.

V usage is TRBV5-4 and J usage is TRBJ2-3, with 11 bases matching TRBD2. Germline CDR1 and CDR2: SGHNT and YYREEE (reference sequence). After removal of 3 bases from V and 1 base from J, the junction contained 4 bases not matched to a gene. CDR3 size: 16 residues. CDR3 amino acids: CASSSPSGGRTDTQYF. The CDR3 region has the DNA TGTGCCAGCAGCTCCCCTAGCGGGGGGCGCACAGATACGCAGTATTTT. The variable domain in full, completed from reference TRBV5-4 and TRBJ2-3, reads ETGVTQSPTHLIKTRGQQVTLRCSSQSGHNTVSWYQQALGQGPQFIFQYYREEENGRGNFPPRFSGLQFPNYSSELNVNALELDDSALYLCASSSPSGGRTDTQYFGPGTRLTVL.

The chain joins TRBV6-1 to TRBJ2-2; D gene ambiguous. The CDR3 runs to 15 residues. Trimming pared 5 bases from V and 6 bases from J, leaving 16 bases between. Germline V lookup: CDR1 MNHNS, CDR2 SASEGT. The DNA of the CDR3 is TGTGCCAGCAGTCCCGAGCAGTTCAGCGCCGGGGAGCTGTTTTTT. This sequence encodes CASSPEQFSAGELFF.

This chain links TRBV7-2 with TRBJ2-3, with 7 bases matching TRBD2. CDR1 SGHTA and CDR2 FQGNSA come from the germline V gene. This CDR3 contains 16 residues. The junction had 12 bases not matched to a gene; V was cut back by 5 bases and J by 4 bases. The CDR3 DNA reads as TGTGCCAGCAGCCCCAGCCCAGCGGGGCTCGCAGATACGCAGTATTTT. Translating gives CASSPSPAGLADTQYF.